This T cell receptor beta chain was recovered during a study of beta chain features in type 1 diabetes (dated by TCRdb to the late 2010s). Describing the broader study: Patients and healthy donors did not differ in mean age, gender distribution, total cell number or subset yield. A total of under 120,000,000 sorted cells were examined across all samples, and RNA yield correlated strongly with the number of cells per subset. Whereas all 28 donors provided naive and central memory subsets, regulatory and stem cell-like memory subsets were isolated from just 8 patients and about eight healthy donors. The study compared the TCRB repertoires of sorted circulating CD4+ T cell subsets in recently diagnosed type 1 diabetes patients with those in matched healthy donors. Broader findings and caveats from the paper: Because the HLA sub-analyses included only small numbers of individuals, any influence of HLA type on TCRB rearrangement was left unresolved. The naive, central memory and regulatory TCRB repertoires appeared to resemble one another more closely among patients than among healthy donors. Because cDNA rather than genomic DNA was sequenced, highly expressing activated cells could have been over-represented, although no difference in activation and CD3 levels was found between groups. PCR might favor shorter templates, but patient and control samples were amplified and corrected together, so any skew would affect both groups equally. Fewer insertions and more nucleotide deletions at VDJ recombination sites were observed in patients with type 1 diabetes, implying thymic rearrangement abnormalities. Type 1 diabetes patients showed a moderate but significant shortening of TCRB CDR3 length in all four CD4+ subsets.

Remarks on this clone: Its antigen is currently not known. The record has no base qualities; no much larger clone is one base away.

Trimming takes 2 bases from V and 5 bases from J, and the germline ends sit 21 bases apart. The CDR3 contains 17 residues, cysteine and phenylalanine counted. Solely the CDR3 DNA is kept, with 51 bases framed from the first base. As encoded in the germline V gene, CDR1 is LGHNA while CDR2 is YSLEER. Each donor gave one peripheral blood draw, averaging approximately 110 mL, which was collected into heparinised tubes. Naive, central memory, regulatory and stem cell-like memory CD4+ T cells were sorted on a BD FACSAria II using a panel including CD45RO, CCR7, CD25, CD127, CD95 and CD27. Purity was above 95% for every sorted population. PBMCs were separated immediately by Lymphoprep density gradient centrifugation and were stained directly, without being cultured. So that batch effects would be minimized, each experiment stained and sorted samples in pairs, pairing one healthy donor with one patient.

The entire isolated RNA was reverse transcribed using the High Capacity cDNA Reverse Transcription Kit, and thus expressed TCRB transcripts were sequenced. Naive, central memory and regulatory T cell samples underwent deep immunoSEQ sequencing, averaging roughly 3.4 million total reads per sample. After sorted cells were lysed in RLT buffer, RNA was extracted with DNase-treated RNeasy Micro or Mini kits, with the choice depending on cell number. Each cell subset was processed on its own to prevent cross-contamination, while patient and healthy donor samples were processed together. The immunoSEQ multiplex PCR was used to amplify TCRB sequences from cDNA, yielding 87-bp fragments that span the CDR3 region. The amplicons were sequenced using the Illumina HiSeq platform. The authors processed their data as follows. Synthetic template baselines were used to correct PCR bias computationally, reads within Hamming distance 2 were collapsed, and singletons that could not be merged were discarded. Reads were aligned against IMGT to assign V, D and J genes, CDR3 length and insertions or deletions at six rearrangement sites. Within each subset, clonotype counts were normalized to sorted cell number, after which true diversity and Gini coefficients were computed with the tcR R package. The overlap coefficient, calculated on TCRB nucleotide sequences, was used to measure repertoire sharing. Sourced from immuneACCESS, this table was stored by TCRdb with only in-frame sequences that have V and J called. A share of the clones is absent; for the studies checked, an unresolved V gene accounts for under half, and the remainder has no known explanation. V and J calls and clone size are as listed in that table; D and trimming were resolved from the DNA. The sample includes about 340,000 clones, with 9.3% observed a single time. The ten most abundant clones make up around 1% of the sample.

Sequencing input: central memory CD4+ T cells from blood. The receptor's source is a man between 25 and 39 years old with type 1 diabetes. The chain is encoded by TRBV4-3 joined to TRBJ1-2; tentative D gene TRBD1, with 6 bases matching. Here is the DNA: TGCGCCAGCAGCCAAAGTATAGATTGGGGACACCGGTATGGCTACACCTTC. The translation is CASSQSIDWGHRYGYTF.